The next 29 T cell receptor beta chains were all read from a single sample in a study of blood T cell repertoires in COVID-19. Generated by immunoSEQ multiplex PCR, the TCRdb table keeps only in-frame clones and is missing some. Among some 320,000 clones listed, over 85% were seen once. The sequencing sample was made of peripheral blood. The receptors were sampled from a woman aged 30 to 39 with COVID-19, enrolled during active disease.

The sample holds one count of this clone. The chain links TRBV3-1 (or the pseudogene TRBV3-2) to TRBJ1-1; TRBD1 matches at 8 bases. Trimming at V came to 4 bases and at J to 7 bases, leaving 8 bases not matched to a gene. Germline CDR1 LGHDT, CDR2 YNNKEL (reference sequence). There are 14 residues in the CDR3. The CDR3 DNA reads as TGTGCCAGCAGCCTTAAACAGGGGGTCGGTGAAGCTTTCTTT. Translated: CASSLKQGVGEAFF.

This clone was observed a few times. This sequence joins TRBV7-9 and TRBJ2-7, with D perhaps TRBD1 (5 bases). The CDR3 spans 15 residues. V shed 1 base and J shed 1 base, with 11 bases lying between them. Germline V gene data show CDR1 as SEHNR and CDR2 as FQNEAQ (reference sequence). CDR3 in amino acids: CASSLGQGWSYEQYF. As DNA, the CDR3 is TGTGCCAGCAGCTTAGGTCAGGGTTGGTCCTACGAGCAGTACTTC.

This chain connects TRBV15 to TRBJ2-3, with 8 positions matching TRBD2. V lost 1 base and J lost 2; bases outside the gene matches: 2. The CDR3 sequence is 15 residues long. Germline loops: CDR1 LNHNV, CDR2 YYDKDF (reference sequence). CDR3 region: CATSRAGLATDTQYF. Here the CDR3 DNA reads TGTGCCACCAGCAGAGCAGGACTAGCCACAGATACGCAGTATTTT.

This clone was observed once. The chain joins TRBV5-6 to TRBJ2-1; D is uncertain. V was cut by 0 bases and J by 4 bases, with 8 bases left in between. The CDR3 runs 14 residues. Germline values: CDR1 SGHDT, CDR2 YYEEEE. Written as DNA, the CDR3 is TGTGCCAGCAGCTTGGGCGAGGATTACAATGAGCAGTTCTTC. Translating gives CASSLGEDYNEQFF.

The genes are TRBV7-9 and TRBJ2-5, with 7 bases identical to TRBD1. The CDR3 runs 14 residues. CDR1 is SEHNR and CDR2 is FQNEAQ in the germline V gene (reference sequence). The V gene end was trimmed by 6 bases and the J gene end by 4 bases; junction bases not matched to a gene: 8. For the CDR3, the DNA is TGTGCCAGCAGATCCACAGGGGATGTAGAGACCCAGTACTTC. This gives the protein CASRSTGDVETQYF.

DNA for the CDR3: TGTGCCAGCAGCTTTCAGGGCGAAGGAAAACTGTTTTTT. It codes for CASSFQGEGKLFF. J is TRBJ1-4 and V is TRBV3-1 (or the pseudogene TRBV3-2), with a possible D match to TRBD1 (5 bases). CDR3 size: 13 residues. In germline, CDR1 is LGHDT, CDR2 YNNKEL (reference sequence). The V gene lost 5 bases and the J gene lost 10 bases, with 14 bases spanning the gap.

The rearrangement joins TRBV7-9 to TRBJ1-4; TRBD1 matches 7 bases. Germline-derived CDR1 and CDR2 are SEHNR and FQNEAQ (reference sequence). V lost 5 bases to trimming and J lost 5 bases; unmatched junction nucleotides: 14. The length of the CDR3 is 17 residues. CDR3 protein: CASSTPLLSGGNEKLFF. The CDR3 DNA sequence: TGTGCCAGCAGCACCCCCCTGTTATCAGGGGGAAATGAAAAACTGTTTTTT.

The sample holds one count of this clone. The rearrangement joins TRBV27 to TRBJ2-7, with TRBD2 matching 8 bases. The length of the CDR3 is 15 residues. Germline loops: CDR1 MNHEY, CDR2 SMNVEV (reference sequence). J was trimmed by 0 bases and V by 8 bases; bases with no gene match: 9. The CDR3 region is CASLMRSGSSYEQYF. The DNA for the CDR3 is TGTGCCAGCCTAATGAGGAGCGGGAGCTCCTACGAGCAGTACTTC.

The gene calls are TRBV4-2 and TRBJ1-3; 8 nucleotides line up with TRBD1. This CDR3 has 16 residues. From germline, CDR1 is LGHNA and CDR2 YNFKEQ. Losses at the gene ends were 3 bases for V and 4 bases for J; bases not matched to a gene: 8. The CDR3 spells CASSHLTGEGGNTIYF. The CDR3 region has the DNA TGTGCCAGCAGCCACTTGACAGGGGAAGGAGGAAACACCATATATTTT.

The V call is TRBV28, the J call TRBJ1-4; TRBD1 is a possible D gene (5 bases). Germline CDR1 is MDHEN and CDR2 is SYDVKM. There are 13 residues in the CDR3. Trimming left V 2 bases short and J 12 bases short, with 13 bases between. The CDR3 sequence: CASSLPPREELFF. The CDR3 DNA reads TGTGCCAGCAGTTTACCGCCCAGGGAGGAACTGTTTTTT.

The rearrangement joins TRBV5-6 to TRBJ2-1, with TRBD2 matching over 7 bases. CDR3 size: 17 residues. Germline V gene lookup returns CDR1 SGHDT and CDR2 YYEEEE. The V gene end was trimmed by 5 bases and the J gene end by 0 bases; junction bases not matched to a gene: 11. The CDR3 is CASSSIRGGSSYNEQFF. The CDR3 coding sequence is TGTGCCAGCAGTTCAATCCGCGGGGGAAGCTCCTACAATGAGCAGTTCTTC.

CDR3 nucleotides: TGTGCCAGCAGCTTAGACTCGGGGGACTCCTACGAGCAGTACTTC. The encoded protein is CASSLDSGDSYEQYF. This chain links TRBV7-8 with TRBJ2-7; possibly TRBD2 for D (6 bases). The ends were cut back, 1 base at V and 0 bases at J, with 10 bases in the middle. Germline V lookup: CDR1 SGHVS, CDR2 FQNEAQ. This CDR3 comprises 15 residues.

The chain carries TRBV11-3 and TRBJ2-2; D remains ambiguous. Germline CDR1 is SGHNT and CDR2 is YENEEA. The CDR3 runs 12 residues. V gave up 5 bases and J gave up 5 bases, with 6 bases separating them. CDR3 DNA: TGTGCCAGCAGCCCCGCGACCGGGGAGCTGTTTTTT. This codes for CASSPATGELFF. The entire variable domain, with the rest obtained from reference TRBV11-3 and TRBJ2-2, is as follows: EAGVVQSPRYKIIEKKQPVAFWCNPISGHNTLYWYLQNLGQGPELLIRYENEEAVDDSQLPKDRFSAERLKGVDSTLKIQPAELGDSAVYLCASSPATGELFFGEGSRLTVL.

This chain uses TRBV5-4 with TRBJ2-5, with D possibly matching TRBD2 (5 bases). The V end lost 1 base, the J end lost 5 bases, and 24 bases lay between the germline ends. The germline CDR1 and CDR2 sequences are SGHNT and YYREEE (reference sequence). This CDR3 comprises 18 residues. The CDR3 DNA reads as TGTGCCAGCAGCTTGAGTTTGTCTTTAGTCGGGGATGGGGAGACCCAGTACTTC. It encodes CASSLSLSLVGDGETQYF.

The chain has TRBV15 and TRBJ1-2; 7 bases match TRBD1. The trim removed 6 bases at V and 3 bases at J, leaving 7 bases unmatched. Germline CDR1 and CDR2: LNHNV and YYDKDF (reference sequence). The CDR3 runs 14 residues. CDR3 protein: CATRPQGGYYGYTF. The CDR3 DNA reads TGTGCCACCAGGCCTCAGGGGGGTTACTATGGCTACACCTTC.

The genes are TRBV3-1 (or the pseudogene TRBV3-2) and TRBJ1-1; the match to TRBD1 covers 8 bases. In germline, CDR1 is LGHDT, CDR2 YNNKEL (reference sequence). Germline trimming cut 2 bases from V and 8 bases from J; bases unmatched to any gene: 13. The CDR3 has 16 amino acids. CDR3 loop: CASSQLNLGQGREAFF. In DNA form, the CDR3 reads TGTGCCAGCAGCCAACTGAACCTTGGACAGGGACGAGAAGCTTTCTTT.

The rearrangement links TRBV2 to TRBJ2-2; perhaps TRBD1 as D (5 bases). This CDR3 is built from 16 residues. CDR1 is SNHLY, CDR2 FYNNEI, per germline. V shed 2 bases and J shed 1 base, with 11 bases lying between them. CDR3 DNA sequence: TGTGCCAGCAGTGAATTTACAGGATTGAACACCGGGGAGCTGTTTTTT. Translating it yields CASSEFTGLNTGELFF. Full variable domain (missing parts from reference TRBV2 and TRBJ2-2): EPEVTQTPSHQVTQMGQEVILRCVPISNHLYFYWYRQILGQKVEFLVSFYNNEISEKSEIFDDQFSVERPDGSNFTLKIRSTKLEDSAMYFCASSEFTGLNTGELFFGEGSRLTVL.

On this clone itself: The same CDR3 can be traced to other DNA sequences in this sample. The chain uses TRBV5-1 and TRBJ1-1; 8 bases fit TRBD1. V lost 2 bases and J lost 5; bases outside the gene matches: 5. CDR1 and CDR2 from the germline V gene are SGHRS and YFSETQ. The CDR3 spans 14 residues. The CDR3 nucleotides read TGCGCCAGCAGCTTAGGACAGGGTGGGACTGAAGCTTTCTTT. Protein product: CASSLGQGGTEAFF.

This CDR3 is CASKDRLIYEQYF. The CDR3 DNA follows: TGTGCCAGCAAGGACAGACTTATCTACGAGCAGTACTTC. The chain couples TRBV28 to TRBJ2-7; weak D call: TRBD1 (6 bases). The length of the CDR3 is 13 residues. Trimming stripped 7 bases from V and 3 bases from J, with 13 bases between. Per germline, CDR1 MDHEN and CDR2 SYDVKM.

The chain carries TRBV5-5 and TRBJ1-4, with 9 bases identical to TRBD1. The CDR3 runs 18 residues. Germline assignment: CDR1 SGHKS and CDR2 YYEKEE (reference sequence). V lost 4 bases and J lost 2; bases outside the gene matches: 12. CDR3 in DNA: TGTGCCAGCAGCCCCCTGGACAGGGGCATTGGGACTAATGAAAAACTGTTTTTT. This sequence encodes CASSPLDRGIGTNEKLFF.

This chain uses TRBV4-2 with TRBJ2-2; 14 bases are a match to TRBD2. V dropped 1 base and J dropped 4; count of bases not matched to a gene: 17. CDR1 and CDR2 from the germline V gene are LGHNA and YNFKEQ. The CDR3 has 22 residues. This chain's CDR3 is CASSQAPRLAGGQGFSTGELFF. CDR3 DNA sequence: TGTGCCAGCAGCCAAGCCCCTAGACTAGCGGGGGGGCAGGGATTCAGCACCGGGGAGCTGTTTTTT.

This clone was observed once. This rearrangement joins TRBV9 to TRBJ1-3; D unresolved. Germline V gene sequence: CDR1 SGDLS, CDR2 YYNGEE. This CDR3 spans 17 amino acids. V was clipped by 0 bases and J by 2 bases, with 15 bases between them. The CDR3 DNA is TGTGCCAGCAGCGTAGGACCCGGGGTGAGGACTGGAAACACCATATATTTT. Protein: CASSVGPGVRTGNTIYF.

V is TRBV4-1 and J is TRBJ2-7, with 9 bases aligning to TRBD1. The CDR3 runs 15 residues. V dropped 4 bases and J dropped 1; count of bases not matched to a gene: 5. Germline V CDR1 and CDR2: MGHRA, YSYEKL. CDR3 sequence (DNA): TGCGCCAGCAGCCTCGGGGGGACAGGGTCCTACGAGCAGTACTTC. This translates into CASSLGGTGSYEQYF.

This rearrangement joins TRBV7-2 to TRBJ2-1; D unresolved. Trimming removed 10 bases at V and 0 bases at J, with 13 bases between. This CDR3 is 14 amino acids long. In germline, CDR1 is SGHTA, CDR2 FQGNSA. DNA for the CDR3: TGTGCCATCCTGATCCCGAGCTCCTACAATGAGCAGTTCTTC. Translating it yields CAILIPSSYNEQFF.

The chain employs TRBV10-3 and TRBJ2-1, with D possibly matching TRBD2 (6 bases). CDR3 length equals 15 residues. Deletions cut 2 bases from V and 0 bases from J, with 8 bases between. Germline V gene data show CDR1 as ENHRY and CDR2 as SYGVKD. The CDR3 DNA follows: TGTGCCATCAGTGAGACCGGGGGCTCCTACAATGAGCAGTTCTTC. Protein: CAISETGGSYNEQFF.

This clone was detected only a few times. This chain links TRBV5-1 with TRBJ2-7; tentative D call: TRBD2 (6 bases). V gave up 0 bases and J gave up 6 bases, with 16 bases separating them. The CDR3 contains 15 residues. The germline CDR1 and CDR2 sequences are SGHRS and YFSETQ. The CDR3 protein is CASSLASGGVFEQYF. The CDR3 DNA sequence: TGCGCCAGCAGCTTGGCGAGCGGAGGGGTATTCGAGCAGTACTTC.

The rearrangement links TRBV27 to TRBJ2-2; 8 bases line up with TRBD1. CDR3 size: 15 residues. The V gene end was trimmed by 2 bases and the J gene end by 1 base; junction bases not matched to a gene: 0. Germline lookup yields CDR1 MNHEY and CDR2 SMNVEV (reference sequence). The CDR3 reads CASSLGTGNTGELFF. DNA of the CDR3: TGTGCCAGCAGTTTAGGGACAGGGAACACCGGGGAGCTGTTTTTT.

The gene calls are TRBV7-9 and TRBJ1-4; TRBD1 is a possible D gene (5 bases). This CDR3 has 14 amino acids. The V gene's germline CDR1 is SEHNR and CDR2 FQNEAQ (reference sequence). Between the trimmed V and J ends, which lost 5 bases and 3 bases, there was a span of 10 bases. The CDR3, as DNA: TGTGCCAGCAGCCTCGGGACTTCTAATGAAAAACTGTTTTTT. Protein product: CASSLGTSNEKLFF.

This rearrangement joins TRBV7-9 to TRBJ1-5; D remains ambiguous. This CDR3 has 14 residues. V was trimmed by 5 bases and J by 4 bases, leaving 12 bases between them. The V gene's germline CDR1 is SEHNR and CDR2 FQNEAQ (reference sequence). This CDR3 is CASSLDAGNQPQHF. For the CDR3, the DNA is TGTGCCAGCAGCCTAGACGCGGGAAATCAGCCCCAGCATTTT. Supplemented by reference TRBV7-9 and TRBJ1-5, the full variable domain reads DTGVSQNPRHKITKRGQNVTFRCDPISEHNRLYWYRQTLGQGPEFLTYFQNEAQLEKSRLLSDRFSAERPKGSFSTLEIQRTEQGDSAMYLCASSLDAGNQPQHFGDGTRLSIL.